This note documents a single T cell receptor (beta chain) sequence. There is no known antigen for this receptor. Per-base qualities were not stored, and no clone one base away is much larger. In total, over 600 healthy bone marrow donors made up the cohort. At the time of sampling, every cohort member was nominally healthy, though immune exposures that went unrecorded were likely present. The donor was CMV seropositive and belonged to the group of some 290 seropositive cohort members. A peripheral blood sample was provided by each donor, and peripheral blood mononuclear cells were used for TCR beta sequencing. Genomic DNA was extracted from the blood cell samples with the Qiagen DNeasy Blood Extraction Kit. The germline V gene yields SGHVS for CDR1 and FQNEAQ for CDR2. Trimming costs V 10 bases and J 0 bases, and their ends lie 13 bases apart. Reading from cysteine to phenylalanine, the CDR3 counts 13 amino acids. Here the CDR3 DNA is all that survives: 39 bases in frame from base 1.

The data were taken from a study of cytomegalovirus exposure and HLA in healthy donors listed by TCRdb under 2017. As for the study more broadly: According to an earlier analysis of a few hundred of the donors, 150 million to 200 million T cells yielded roughly 110 million unique TCR beta sequences and 250 to 350 Gb of sequence data. An early release covering over 500 HLA-typed donors comprised 250 to 350 gigabases of sequencing data and approximately 80 million unique TCR sequences. Rather than using new phenotypic data, the later analysis identified candidate immune exposures from TCR beta sequences and from how often those sequences occurred across donors. An earlier analysis of 587 of the donors used high-throughput TCR beta sequencing to judge whether each TCR beta V gene segment behaved as functional or pseudogenic. Class I and class II HLA loci were covered by the typing at four-digit resolution. The aim of the study was to test whether cataloging public T cell receptors could identify signatures of past pathogen exposure. Among roughly 370 genotyped donors of the cohort, an average of about 240,000 unique TCR beta nucleotide sequences were sequenced per donor, roughly 20% of them non-productive. Roughly five DR-DQ haplotypes were treated as single units for association and clustering because of strong linkage in the cohort. A later genetic analysis took genome-wide SNP genotypes for about 55% of the 666 donors and used that subset as a discovery cohort. Donor age, sex, ethnicity and CMV serostatus were collected together with the repertoire data. The number of typed donors differed by locus: roughly 620-640 for A, B, C, DRB1 and DQB1; 522 for DQA1; around 580 for DPA1; and roughly 490 for DPB1. Using immunosequencing, the study profiled T cell repertoires from 666 subjects and related those repertoires to cytomegalovirus serostatus. A later analysis re-examined previously published TCR beta repertoires from roughly 720 donors and added high-resolution HLA genotyping to investigate patterns of TCR occurrence. To predict cytomegalovirus infection status, the study brought together high-throughput TCR immunosequencing, statistical association of individual TCRs with disease status, and machine learning. Of the roughly 420 genotyped donors, 75% to 85% were placed in the genetic ancestry cluster associated with self-reported Caucasian donors. Along with the 666-subject first cohort, a separate validation cohort of over 90 different subjects was used. All discovery cohort repertoires had been generated using a single sequencing platform.

Broad study findings and their caveats: Some IMGT-functional V segments, including TRBV6-2 and TRBV6-3, could not be told apart with the 87-base-pair reads, so those segments were excluded. Roughly uniform sequencing depth across donors was assumed in presence/absence analyses, although this assumption may not hold. Most CMV-associated TCR beta chains appeared to be HLA-restricted in a later analysis, and the HLA associations seemed to be driven largely by CMV exposure. Linkage disequilibrium might explain the correlated functional status among segregating V segments, but an unknown experimental factor could not be excluded. When HLA alleles, especially DR and DQ, strongly co-occurred, attributing TCR associations to individual alleles was difficult. The authors suggested that the approach could potentially be extended to other disease states and immunological phenotypes. A further reported finding was that TCR beta sequences accurately predicted the HLA-A and HLA-B alleles for most subjects in the first cohort. According to a later analysis, TCR association rates differed among HLA loci, with DRB1 alleles showing the most associated TCRs and HLA-C alleles showing the fewest. In a later analysis, HLA-associated TCR beta chains showed more clonal expansion and lower generation probabilities than non-associated chains that were equally common. In both the original and validation cohorts, the classifier was reported to diagnose cytomegalovirus status with high specificity and sensitivity. HLA typing was unavailable for some donors at each locus, so association tests used only the typed subset. A later genetic analysis reported fewer N-insertions in productive TCRs among donors in an Asian-associated ancestry cluster than the roughly 700-donor mean. Across donors, most TCR sequences were observed very rarely, whereas some public TCRs were present in many individuals. Several of the top co-occurrence clusters appeared to be linked to parvovirus B19, influenza, CMV and Epstein-Barr virus, according to a later analysis. An earlier analysis of around 500 of the donors showed that most TCR beta V segments appeared in productive rearrangements either about 87% or about 30% of the time, which broadly matched IMGT annotations. In a later analysis, some 17,000 TCR beta sequences were associated with specific HLA alleles at a false discovery rate of 0.05. In vitro tests confirmed that a few of the cytomegalovirus-associated TCR beta chains recognize cytomegalovirus antigens. The sequencing pipeline was judged likely to have produced a cluster of highly shared sequence variants as a technical artifact. Because counts were too low, seventeen rarely observed V segments, including chromosome 9 orphons, were excluded from the earlier analysis of 587 of the donors. The only immune exposure information available for the cohort was CMV serostatus. This cohort had only TCR beta chains sequenced, and the lack of alpha or paired-chain data limited which features could be detected. In the study, 150 to 200 TCR beta chains were listed as associated with cytomegalovirus. V-gene and J-gene trimming of TCR beta chains was associated with a missense DCLRE1C variant in a later genetic analysis, and the association was replicated in an independent cohort.

The library was generated by the immunoSEQ multiplex PCR assay. A mixture of 60 forward primers for TCR Vbeta segments and 13 reverse primers for TCR Jbeta segments was used in the multiplex PCR. A multiplex PCR assay on genomic DNA amplified the CDR3 region of rearranged TCR beta genes. The Illumina HiSeq System was used to sequence the amplified TCR beta libraries as 87-base-pair reads. The authors' pipeline ran thus. In a later analysis, tens of millions of unique TCR beta chains were counted across the 500 to 700 repertoires, and roughly 11 million of these chains were shared by at least two donors. To remove PCR and sequencing errors, raw reads were error-corrected and collapsed into unique sequences using a nearest-neighbor algorithm that merged closely related sequences. V, D and J gene segments were assigned by aligning CDR3 sequences to IMGT reference sequences. Each retained sequence needed at least a six-nucleotide match to both a V gene segment and a J gene segment. Rearrangements were classified as productive when the CDR3 lacked stop codons and remained in frame with V and J, and all other rearrangements were classified as non-productive. CDR3 was defined according to IMGT convention as the region running from the second conserved V-encoded cysteine to the conserved J-encoded phenylalanine. In an earlier analysis of 587 of the donors, sequences lacking an unambiguous match to a single V gene segment were excluded. An earlier analysis of some 500 of the donors classified V segments as functional when productive rearrangements were above 56.7% and as segregating when the standard deviation between donors was above 5%. A statistical classification framework was built for diagnosing cytomegalovirus status from the catalog of TCR beta chain sequences. V and J gene assignment, in a later analysis, came from comparing TCR nucleotide sequences with IMGT/GENE-DB human TR gene sequences. A later analysis assigned CDR3 sequences and most-parsimonious VDJ recombination scenarios with the TCRdist pipeline. A later analysis defined each TCR beta chain by its CDR3 amino acid sequence plus V-gene family, and excluded reads lacking a unique V-gene family. A later analysis removed nearly 600 highly shared, low-generation-probability nucleotide sequences to deal with suspected cross-contamination and a sequencing artifact. A later analysis calculated a clonal expansion index for each public chain from normalized within-repertoire ranks of inferred template counts. Generation probabilities in a later analysis came from a VDJ recombination model fitted to out-of-frame rearrangements, and those results were checked against IGoR. A later analysis scored TCR-TCR, TCR-HLA and TCR-CMV co-occurrence with hypergeometric tests, applying a repertoire-size bias correction to TCR pairs. A later analysis estimated false discovery rates by permuting HLA or CMV assignments 20 times. A later analysis grouped co-occurring TCRs with DBSCAN, adding TCRdist sequence similarity when clustering within HLA-allele-positive subsets. Repertoires with fewer than 30,000 or more than 120,000 public chains were left out of co-occurrence clustering, as were a handful of repertoires with anomalous nucleotide sharing. In TCRdb, the immuneACCESS table is reduced to in-frame sequences with V and J assigned. These tables do not hold every clone; where another copy was compared, an unresolved V gene accounts for under half, and the others remain unexplained. The DNA gave D and trimming, while V, J and clone size come from that table. The sample contains under 75,000 clones, about two thirds of them found a single time. Of the sample, about a sixth is held by the ten largest clones.

The sequence links TRBV7-8 to TRBJ2-7, with a weak D call of TRBD1 (5 bases match). Sequencing was carried out using PBMCs. The clonotype was recovered from a man aged 40-49 years in good health and CMV-seropositive. The nucleotides are TGTGCCACTACAGGTCGTAGCTCCTACGAGCAGTACTTC. Its translation is CATTGRSSYEQYF.